The T cell receptor (beta chain) under discussion was sequenced for a study of CD8+ T cells in alopecia areata. Whole-study context: The drug, tofacitinib, lasted 6 to 18 months, followed by 6 months off drug. Overall study results and limits: Scalp lesions, especially in alopecia totalis/universalis, had higher clonality than normal scalp.

Regarding this clone: Antigen: not known.

Reverse transcription of extracted RNA yielded cDNA, which provided the sequencing template. Profiled with immunoSEQ multiplex PCR; TCRdb holds only in-frame clones, not every one. In the table there are over 200,000 clones, 57% of which are singletons. Those with alopecia areata gave lesional scalp punch biopsies and peripheral blood. Germline V lookup: CDR1 SGHDT, CDR2 YYEEEE. This CDR3 region has 13 residues. Trimming left V 6 bases short and J 2 bases short, with 12 bases between. This material consisted of CD4+ T cells sorted from blood, taken at week 0. The chain links TRBV5-6 to TRBJ2-7, with D possibly being TRBD1 (6 bases). The receptor comes from a human donor with alopecia areata. The CDR3 region is CASKQGLAYEQYF. The DNA of the CDR3 is TGTGCCAGCAAACAGGGTCTGGCCTACGAGCAGTACTTC.